This T cell receptor (beta chain) was sequenced for a study of cytomegalovirus exposure and HLA in healthy donors. Study-wide points: Reports credit the classifier with highly specific, highly sensitive diagnosis of cytomegalovirus status.

Only in-frame clones appear in the TCRdb table, and some are missing; sequencing was by immunoSEQ multiplex PCR. The table has about 110,000 clones, about 87% seen once; the top ten hold 1.5% to 2%. V lost 2 bases to trimming and J lost 3 bases, with 9 bases between them. In germline, CDR1 is SGHAT, CDR2 FQNNGV. The CDR3 has 14 amino acids. The validation cohort, a group of over a hundred subjects, included the donors and was separate from the roughly 600-subject first cohort. Comments on this clone: Its antigen remains unknown.

Sequenced input: PBMCs. The rearrangement links TRBV11-2 to TRBJ2-3; D remains ambiguous. The TCR comes from a woman aged 18-35 years in good health and CMV-seropositive. CDR3 region: CASSLSPRTDTQYF. The CDR3 nucleotides are TGTGCCAGCAGCTTATCCCCTAGGACAGATACGCAGTATTTT.